This passage covers 30 T cell receptor beta chains from one sample sequenced in a study of brain T cells in children with intractable seizures (dated by TCRdb to the early 2020s). Library creation used the immunoSEQ multiplex PCR assay. Not all clones reach the TCRdb copy of this immuneACCESS table, which keeps in-frame sequences only. Checked studies attribute under half of the gap to unresolved V genes and leave the rest unexplained. Within this sample are tens of thousands of clones, with more than 80% of them counted one time only. Of the sample, 6.3% falls within the top ten clones. The time point label, as the study defines it: resected brain tissue, or blood drawn just prior to surgery. The source was peripheral blood, collected at surgery. All receptors come from a girl aged 2-10 years with tuberous sclerosis and intractable seizures.

The chain couples TRBV7-2 to TRBJ1-2; D might be TRBD1 (5 bases). CDR3 length equals 13 residues. Deletions cut 2 bases from V and 8 bases from J, with 12 bases between. Looked up from germline, CDR1 is SGHTA and CDR2 is FQGNSA. CDR3 sequence (DNA): TGTGCCAGCAGCTTATCGCCAGGGCGAGGCTACACCTTC. Its translation: CASSLSPGRGYTF.

The chain carries TRBV3-1 (or the pseudogene TRBV3-2) and TRBJ1-2; the match to TRBD1 covers 7 bases. The length of the CDR3 is 13 residues. Germline V gene lookup returns CDR1 LGHDT and CDR2 YNNKEL (reference sequence). V trimming: 5 bases; J trimming: 7 bases; junction bases outside the gene matches: 7. The CDR3: CASSSDRVSGYTF. The CDR3 nucleotides are TGTGCCAGCAGCTCCGACAGGGTCTCTGGCTACACCTTC.

This clone came up once. The genes are TRBV9 and TRBJ2-1, with D perhaps matching TRBD2 (6 bases). The CDR3 runs 14 residues. V was cut by 0 bases and J by 8 bases, with 12 bases left in between. Germline V gives CDR1 SGDLS, CDR2 YYNGEE. The CDR3 sequence: CASSVGPRGDEQFF. CDR3 sequence (DNA): TGTGCCAGCAGCGTAGGGCCCCGCGGGGATGAGCAGTTCTTC.

This clone has just a few counts. The sample holds other DNA sequences that translate to the same CDR3. The gene calls are TRBV12-3 or TRBV12-4 and TRBJ1-5, with unresolved D. The CDR3 is made up of 13 amino acids. Trimming removed 2 bases from V and 2 bases from J, with 4 bases in between. CDR3 DNA: TGTGCCAGCAGTTTACAGGGCAATCAGCCCCAGCATTTT. Amino acid sequence: CASSLQGNQPQHF.

The chain has TRBV2 and TRBJ1-4; perhaps TRBD1 as D (6 bases). Germline-derived CDR1 and CDR2 are SNHLY and FYNNEI. The CDR3 has 14 residues. With 8 bases removed from V and 3 bases from J, the gap between germline ends came to 13 bases. The CDR3 protein is CASLTGQSNEKLFF. DNA for the CDR3: TGTGCCAGCTTAACCGGACAGTCTAATGAAAAACTGTTTTTT.

The V gene is TRBV29-1, the J gene TRBJ1-1; no clear D. This CDR3 contains 13 residues. Between the trimmed V and J ends, which lost 7 bases and 0 bases, there was a span of 12 bases. The V gene's germline CDR1 is SQVTM and CDR2 ANQGSEA. The CDR3 DNA follows: TGCAGCGCGAGATTTGGGTTGAACACTGAAGCTTTCTTT. Encoded protein: CSARFGLNTEAFF.

The chain employs TRBV4-1 and TRBJ2-2; D call uncertain. Germline-derived CDR1 and CDR2 are MGHRA and YSYEKL. CDR3 length: 14 amino acids. The V end lost 5 bases, the J end lost 6 bases, and 13 bases lay between the germline ends. CDR3 sequence: CASSEGRVAGELFF. The CDR3 DNA is TGCGCCAGCAGCGAAGGTCGGGTCGCCGGGGAGCTGTTTTTT.

This chain joins TRBV2 and TRBJ1-3; D might be TRBD1 (5 bases). The CDR3 runs to 14 residues. The V gene's germline CDR1 is SNHLY and CDR2 FYNNEI. Between the trimmed V and J ends, which lost 2 bases and 3 bases, there was a span of 8 bases. The CDR3 loop reads CASSESQGGNTIYF. The CDR3 region has the DNA TGTGCCAGCAGTGAATCTCAGGGTGGAAACACCATATATTTT.

The genes are TRBV4-1 and TRBJ1-4, with D unresolved. The CDR3 contains 16 residues. Trimming cost V 2 bases and J 1 base, with 11 bases left between them. Per the germline V gene, CDR1 is MGHRA and CDR2 is YSYEKL. The CDR3 protein is CASSQTTGGTNEKLFF. The CDR3 region has the DNA TGCGCCAGCAGCCAAACTACCGGCGGAACTAATGAAAAACTGTTTTTT.

This chain joins TRBV11-3 and TRBJ2-7; D tentatively fits TRBD1 or TRBD2 (6 bases each). The CDR3 runs to 17 residues. The V and J ends lost 1 base and 5 bases respectively, with 21 bases between them. Per germline, CDR1 SGHNT and CDR2 YENEEA. The DNA for the CDR3 is TGTGCCAGCAGCTTAGTGGAGAGGGGGGTCATTGGCCACGAGCAGTACGTC. Protein product: CASSLVERGVIGHEQYV.

V gene TRBV5-6 combines with J gene TRBJ2-7; 11 nucleotides line up with TRBD1. Looked up from germline, CDR1 is SGHDT and CDR2 is YYEEEE. The CDR3 is made up of 14 amino acids. V lost 2 bases, J lost 6 bases, and 4 bases stayed unmatched. The CDR3 region has the DNA TGTGCCAGCAGCTTCCGGACAGGGGGCTCCGAGCAGTACGTC. It translates to CASSFRTGGSEQYV.

The J gene is TRBJ1-4, the V gene TRBV5-1, with a tentative D call TRBD1 (5 bases). The CDR3 has 14 amino acids. The germline V gene encodes CDR1 SGHRS and CDR2 YFSETQ. The V gene lost 4 bases and the J gene lost 7 bases, with 14 bases spanning the gap. The CDR3 nucleotides read TGCGCCAGCAGCCTGGGGCCAAGGGGTGAAAAACTGTTTTTT. Its protein is CASSLGPRGEKLFF.

In DNA, the CDR3 is TGTGCCAGCACCTCCCTGGGGACACTTGAAGCTTTCTTT. Amino acid sequence: CASTSLGTLEAFF. The chain combines TRBV25-1 with TRBJ1-1; D may be TRBD1 (6 bases). Trimming cost V 7 bases and J 7 bases, with 16 bases left between them. Germline CDR1 is MGHDK and CDR2 is SYGVNS. This CDR3 comprises 13 residues. Variable domain in full (rest from reference TRBV25-1 and TRBJ1-1): EADIYQTPRYLVIGTGKKITLECSQTMGHDKMYWYQQDPGMELHLIHYSYGVNSTEKGDLSSESTVSRIRTEHFPLTLESARPSHTSQYLCASTSLGTLEAFFGQGTRLTVV.

V is TRBV3-1 (or the pseudogene TRBV3-2) and J is TRBJ2-3; no firm D call. This CDR3 has 16 residues. Per germline, CDR1 LGHDT and CDR2 YNNKEL (reference sequence). Trimming stripped 4 bases from V and 1 base from J, with 15 bases between. CDR3 DNA sequence: TGTGCCAGCAGCCCCCGAGGTGTCCCCGGCACAGATACGCAGTATTTT. Translated, it gives CASSPRGVPGTDTQYF.

The chain employs TRBV19 and TRBJ1-1, with 9 nucleotides matching TRBD1. The CDR3 contains 15 residues. Per the germline V gene, CDR1 is LNHDA and CDR2 is SQIVND (reference sequence). V dropped 3 bases and J dropped 4; count of bases not matched to a gene: 6. The CDR3 loop is CASSIPDRGTTEAFF. For the CDR3, the DNA is TGTGCCAGTAGTATTCCCGACAGGGGGACCACTGAAGCTTTCTTT. The full variable domain, its missing parts supplied by reference TRBV19 and TRBJ1-1, is DGGITQSPKYLFRKEGQNVTLSCEQNLNHDAMYWYRQDPGQGLRLIYYSQIVNDFQKGDIAEGYSVSREKKESFPLTVTSAQKNPTAFYLCASSIPDRGTTEAFFGQGTRLTVV.

The CDR3 loop reads CASSIQRDGYTF. CDR3 in DNA: TGTGCCAGTAGTATTCAGAGGGACGGCTACACCTTC. This chain joins TRBV19 and TRBJ1-2; a weak D match, TRBD1 (5 bases). Trimming took 3 bases from V and 8 from J, leaving 10 bases between them. This CDR3 spans 12 amino acids. The germline CDR1 and CDR2 sequences are LNHDA and SQIVND (reference sequence).

V usage is TRBV24-1 and J usage is TRBJ2-5; a weak D match, TRBD1 (6 bases). The V end lost 2 bases, the J end lost 4 bases, and 13 bases lay between the germline ends. Germline CDR1 KGHDR, CDR2 SFDVKD. The CDR3 length is 15 residues. The CDR3 nucleotides are TGTGCCACCAGTGATTCAGGGGAAGGGGCAGAGACCCAGTACTTC. This translates into CATSDSGEGAETQYF.

The chain combines TRBV9 with TRBJ1-2; D unresolved. The CDR3 consists of 16 residues. V was cut by 1 base and J by 7 bases, with 20 bases left in between. In germline, CDR1 is SGDLS, CDR2 YYNGEE. Here the CDR3 reads CASSVNLLTGWGGYTF. The DNA for the CDR3 is TGTGCCAGCAGCGTAAACCTTCTGACCGGCTGGGGTGGCTACACCTTC.

The CDR3 bases are TGCGCCAGCAGCTTGGAAAGGACAGGCGAAGCTTTCTTT. This encodes CASSLERTGEAFF. V and J are TRBV5-1 and TRBJ1-1, with 7 bases that match TRBD1. Germline V gene sequence: CDR1 SGHRS, CDR2 YFSETQ. After removal of 0 bases from V and 8 bases from J, the junction contained 4 bases not matched to a gene. This CDR3 region has 13 residues.

CDR3 nucleotide sequence: TGTGCCAGCTCACCAAAAAGAACAGCGAACACTGAAGCTTTCTTT. Amino acids: CASSPKRTANTEAFF. This sequence joins TRBV18 and TRBJ1-1; no firm D call. Trimming removed 2 bases from V and 1 base from J, with 11 bases in between. This CDR3 has 15 amino acids. The germline V gene encodes CDR1 KGHSH and CDR2 LQKENI. Full variable domain (rest looked up from reference TRBV18 and TRBJ1-1): NAGVMQNPRHLVRRRGQEARLRCSPMKGHSHVYWYRQLPEEGLKFMVYLQKENIIDESGMPKERFSAEFPKEGPSILRIQQVVRGDSAAYFCASSPKRTANTEAFFGQGTRLTVV.

The rearrangement joins TRBV2 to TRBJ1-2, with 8 bases that match TRBD1. The germline gives CDR1 SNHLY, CDR2 FYNNEI. The CDR3 has 16 residues. Unmatched junction bases numbered 11, after V lost 5 bases and J lost 3 bases. In DNA, the CDR3 is TGTGCCAGCAGTTTTACGGCCCAGGGACAGGACTATGGCTACACCTTC. Translation gives CASSFTAQGQDYGYTF.

This clone was counted once. The chain links TRBV9 to TRBJ2-6, with 7 bases aligning to TRBD1. V lost 5 bases, J lost 2 bases, and 7 bases stayed unmatched. The CDR3 totals 16 residues. Germline values: CDR1 SGDLS, CDR2 YYNGEE. In DNA form, the CDR3 reads TGTGCCAGCAGGGACCCTCAGGGGGCTGGGGCCAACGTCCTGACTTTC. Its protein product is CASRDPQGAGANVLTF.

The V gene is TRBV2, the J gene TRBJ2-5; 9 positions agree with TRBD1. The CDR3 has 15 residues. The V segment lost 4 bases and the J segment 5 bases; nucleotides outside the gene matches: 8. Germline-derived CDR1 and CDR2 are SNHLY and FYNNEI. DNA of the CDR3: TGTGCCAGCAGTGTTTACAGGGGGCGCGGGGAGACCCAGTACTTC. It specifies CASSVYRGRGETQYF.

This CDR3 reads CASSKAPSGNTIYF. CDR3 sequence (DNA): TGCGCCAGCTCGAAGGCCCCCTCTGGAAACACCATATATTTT. The chain links TRBV5-1 to TRBJ1-3; D call uncertain. Germline V CDR1 and CDR2: SGHRS, YFSETQ. V was trimmed by 7 bases and J by 0 bases, leaving 11 bases between them. CDR3 length: 14 amino acids.

The J gene is TRBJ2-5, the V gene TRBV2; 9 bases fit TRBD1. The V gene end was trimmed by 7 bases and the J gene end by 3 bases; junction bases not matched to a gene: 6. The CDR3 has 14 residues. In germline, CDR1 is SNHLY, CDR2 FYNNEI. CDR3: CASKEDRGKETQYF. The CDR3 DNA is TGTGCCAGCAAAGAGGACAGGGGAAAAGAGACCCAGTACTTC. Combining the CDR3 with reference TRBV2 and TRBJ2-5 gives the whole variable domain EPEVTQTPSHQVTQMGQEVILRCVPISNHLYFYWYRQILGQKVEFLVSFYNNEISEKSEIFDDQFSVERPDGSNFTLKIRSTKLEDSAMYFCASKEDRGKETQYFGPGTRLLVL.

The rearrangement links TRBV11-3 to TRBJ2-7, with 12 bases lining up with TRBD1. V shed 1 base and J 0 bases; nucleotides not matched to a gene: 13. The length of the CDR3 is 20 residues. The germline gives CDR1 SGHNT, CDR2 YENEEA. The CDR3 nucleotides are TGTGCCAGCAGCTTAGTACCTCCGGGACAGGGGGCCCTCCCCTCCTACGAGCAGTACGTC. Encoded protein: CASSLVPPGQGALPSYEQYV.

The chain couples TRBV5-1 to TRBJ1-2; 11 bases line up with TRBD1. Trimming at V came to 4 bases and at J to 2 bases, leaving 10 bases not matched to a gene. The CDR3 is made up of 17 amino acids. Germline V lookup: CDR1 SGHRS, CDR2 YFSETQ. The CDR3 spells CASSQGTGGLFNYGYTF. The CDR3, as DNA: TGCGCCAGCAGCCAGGGGACAGGGGGTCTCTTCAACTATGGCTACACCTTC. The variable domain in full, with the rest retrieved from reference TRBV5-1 and TRBJ1-2, is KAGVTQTPRYLIKTRGQQVTLSCSPISGHRSVSWYQQTPGQGLQFLFEYFSETQRNKGNFPGRFSGRQFSNSRSEMNVSTLELGDSALYLCASSQGTGGLFNYGYTFGSGTRLTVV.

V is TRBV5-6 and J is TRBJ1-1, with a possible D match to TRBD1 (5 bases). The germline CDR1 and CDR2 sequences are SGHDT and YYEEEE. This CDR3 comprises 17 residues. Trimming removed 4 bases from V and 0 bases from J, with 19 bases in between. CDR3 nucleotides: TGTGCCAGCAGCCCGGGACTCCGCGATTCCTTGAACACTGAAGCTTTCTTT. Its protein is CASSPGLRDSLNTEAFF.

V and J are TRBV27 and TRBJ2-1, with TRBD1 identical over 7 bases. Looked up from germline, CDR1 is MNHEY and CDR2 is SMNVEV (reference sequence). Losses at the gene ends were 0 bases for V and 4 bases for J; bases not matched to a gene: 3. This CDR3 is 15 amino acids long. The CDR3 sequence: CASSLSWTGYNEQFF. In DNA form, the CDR3 reads TGTGCCAGCAGTTTATCGTGGACAGGATACAATGAGCAGTTCTTC.

V gene TRBV24-1 combines with J gene TRBJ1-1; 10 nucleotides line up with TRBD1. The germline gives CDR1 KGHDR, CDR2 SFDVKD. The CDR3 is 17 amino acids. V shed 4 bases and J 5 bases; nucleotides not matched to a gene: 12. Here the CDR3 reads CATSDARTGGGTTEAFF. In DNA form, the CDR3 reads TGTGCCACCAGTGACGCGCGGACAGGGGGAGGAACAACTGAAGCTTTCTTT.